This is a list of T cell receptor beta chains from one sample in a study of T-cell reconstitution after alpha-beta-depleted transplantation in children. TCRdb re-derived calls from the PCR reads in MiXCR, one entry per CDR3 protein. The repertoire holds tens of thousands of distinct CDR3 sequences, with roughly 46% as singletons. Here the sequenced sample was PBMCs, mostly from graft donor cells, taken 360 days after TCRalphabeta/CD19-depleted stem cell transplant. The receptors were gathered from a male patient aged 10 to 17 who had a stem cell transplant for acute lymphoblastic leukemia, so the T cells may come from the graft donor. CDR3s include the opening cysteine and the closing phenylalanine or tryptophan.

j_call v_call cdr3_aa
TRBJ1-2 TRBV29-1 CSVVLGGEGGYTF
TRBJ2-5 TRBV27 CASTLGFETQYF
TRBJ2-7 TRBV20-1 CSGHTGGEQYF
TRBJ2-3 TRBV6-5 CASSYSGGADTQYF
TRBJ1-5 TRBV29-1 CSVQEVGGEYQPQHF
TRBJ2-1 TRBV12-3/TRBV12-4 CASSKLAGGAYNEQFF
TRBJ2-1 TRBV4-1 CASSQVLGGNEQFF
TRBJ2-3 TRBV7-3 CASSSGQGADTQYF
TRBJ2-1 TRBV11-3 CASRWGVQFF
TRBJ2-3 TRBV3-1 CASSHGGSTDTQYF
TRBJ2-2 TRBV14 CASSPGLAGGPNTGELFF
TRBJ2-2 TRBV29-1 CSVQTGGGGTGELFF
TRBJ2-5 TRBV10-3 CAISSKTGIGKETQYF
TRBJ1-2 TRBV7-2 CASSLVLDANYGYTF
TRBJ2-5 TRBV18 CASSPGETQYF
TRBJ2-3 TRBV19 CASMGLPGHTDTQYF
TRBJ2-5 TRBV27 CASNSGATRPQETQYF
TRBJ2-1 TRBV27 CASIIAGGSYNEQFF
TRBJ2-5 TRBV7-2 CASSPGDRKETQYF
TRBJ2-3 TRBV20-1 CSAEDDFLTSTDTQYF
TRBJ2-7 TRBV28 CATTRGGTYEQYF
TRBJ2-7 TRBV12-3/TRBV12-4 CASSSPTGLGYEQYF
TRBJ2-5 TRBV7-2 CASSLYVASQETQYF
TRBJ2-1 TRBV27 CASSLVGQAQFF
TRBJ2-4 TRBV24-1 CATSVDGVAKNIQYF
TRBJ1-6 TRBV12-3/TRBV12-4 CASSPGQGSPLHF
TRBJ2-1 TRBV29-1 CSAQTFGGSYNEQFF
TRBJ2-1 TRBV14 CASSPPGPPLVEQFF
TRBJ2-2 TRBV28 CASTYRGDMTNTGELFF
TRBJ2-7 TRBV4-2 CASSQERPIYEQYF
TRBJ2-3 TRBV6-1 CASSPSGGVADTQYF
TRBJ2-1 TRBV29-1 CSVGGLNHFF
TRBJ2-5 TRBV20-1 CSAREEWGETQYF
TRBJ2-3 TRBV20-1 CSARPGLTDTQYF
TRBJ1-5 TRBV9 CASSVDGYSNQPQHF